The rows below give T cell receptor beta chains drawn from one sample of a study of blood T cell repertoires in COVID-19. Some clones are missing from TCRdb's copy, which holds only in-frame ones; the method was immunoSEQ multiplex PCR. The sample yields about 110,000 clones, roughly 85% seen once. The sample comprised peripheral blood. The receptor set was obtained from a middle-aged man with acute or convalescent COVID-19. Both conserved end residues are trimmed from each CDR3. D genes are given only for firm matches.

D: -; V: TRBV9; CDR3: ASSSQGGELF
D: -; V: TRBV29-1; CDR3: SVGQVRTEAF
D: TRBD2; V: TRBV27; CDR3: ASSPLAGGLADTQY
D: -; V: TRBV7-9; CDR3: ASSSVRDTEAF
D: TRBD2; V: TRBV2; CDR3: ASSLAGGSTDTQY
D: TRBD1; V: TRBV20-1; CDR3: SASHIRTGLMGSSYNEQF
D: TRBD2; V: TRBV24-1; CDR3: ATSDLGSGGAGEQF
D: TRBD1; V: TRBV19; CDR3: ASSYGTGVRVTEAF
D: TRBD1; V: TRBV27; CDR3: ASSYSGDRGSNQPQH
D: TRBD1; V: TRBV7-9; CDR3: ASSQTGAWDQPQH
D: -; V: TRBV7-6; CDR3: ASSPTRGGPYEQY
D: -; V: TRBV3-1/TRBV3-2; CDR3: ASSQVPGANEKLF
D: TRBD2; V: TRBV5-1; CDR3: ASSLGSFGGEETQY
D: TRBD2; V: TRBV6-5; CDR3: ASSSLAGATDTQY
D: -; V: TRBV7-9; CDR3: ASSLGQGQNTEAF
D: TRBD1; V: TRBV4-1; CDR3: ASSQVSRTGGNTIY
D: -; V: TRBV7-8; CDR3: ASSFIRGHRQPQH
D: TRBD1; V: TRBV5-6; CDR3: ASSLAQPNREQGEKLF
D: TRBD1; V: TRBV24-1; CDR3: ATSDLGKGGAGGYT
D: -; V: TRBV7-9; CDR3: ASSQDRNTIY
D: -; V: TRBV24-1; CDR3: ATSDPSTDTQY
D: TRBD2; V: TRBV5-1; CDR3: ARSRGLAGGSSYNEQF
D: TRBD1; V: TRBV5-1; CDR3: ASSRGQGDTDTQY
D: -; V: TRBV7-9; CDR3: ASTQTLDRFYGYT
D: -; V: TRBV11-2; CDR3: ASTPTGMPGNTIY
D: -; V: TRBV5-1; CDR3: ASSFNMNTEAF
D: -; V: TRBV6-4; CDR3: ASSAAGGVGSPLH
D: -; V: TRBV5-1; CDR3: ASSLIMGQEGYGYT
D: -; V: TRBV6-5; CDR3: ASQGTDGGTDTQY
D: -; V: TRBV2; CDR3: ASRLQGGPNEKLF
D: TRBD1; V: TRBV4-3; CDR3: ASSQDWDRGYEQY
D: -; V: TRBV6-5; CDR3: ASSYREGWETQY
D: TRBD1; V: TRBV12-3/TRBV12-4; CDR3: ASRQGKQPQH
D: -; V: TRBV24-1; CDR3: ATSDERGAF
D: -; V: TRBV6-4; CDR3: ASSGRGTGANVLT
D: TRBD2; V: TRBV2; CDR3: ANLAGSSYNEQF
D: TRBD1; V: TRBV7-3; CDR3: ASREQGQSTEAF
D: TRBD2; V: TRBV11-2; CDR3: ASSPGTSGYQETQY
D: TRBD1; V: TRBV23-1; CDR3: ASSSRGTGGKNSNQPQH
D: -; V: TRBV4-1; CDR3: ASSQDGSSYEQY
D: -; V: TRBV12-3/TRBV12-4; CDR3: ASSGPNEDTQY
D: -; V: TRBV2; CDR3: ASSEGWRGKQF
D: -; V: TRBV10-3; CDR3: ATGSGANVLT
D: -; V: TRBV24-1; CDR3: ATSDPTPEGIETQY
D: -; V: TRBV12-5; CDR3: ASGSFTSSTLVSYEQY
D: TRBD1; V: TRBV13; CDR3: ASSCTPGQGQRCTGELF
D: -; V: TRBV9; CDR3: ASSEGGSGAEAF
D: TRBD2; V: TRBV12-3/TRBV12-4; CDR3: ASSLRGGQQY
D: -; V: TRBV4-1; CDR3: ASSQGDRIPPLEEQY
D: TRBD1; V: TRBV30; CDR3: AWVGTGGYEQY
D: TRBD1; V: TRBV5-1; CDR3: ASSLIPGGSSTGELF
D: -; V: TRBV5-6; CDR3: ASSLAGNSGNTIY
D: -; V: TRBV24-1; CDR3: ATSDSADRANYGYT
D: TRBD1; V: TRBV12-5; CDR3: ASGLAKTGGSGNTIY
D: -; V: TRBV7-8; CDR3: ASSLDRSSYEQY
D: TRBD1; V: TRBV7-8; CDR3: ASSLLQGGNTEAF
D: -; V: TRBV6-5; CDR3: ASSVDRNYGYT